Below, 8 T cell receptor beta chains from the same sample are listed, as sequenced in a study of T cell responses to AZD1222 COVID-19 vaccine. Sequenced by immunoSEQ multiplex PCR; TCRdb stores in-frame clones only, minus some. This table has roughly 200,000 clones, about 94% appearing once. Sequenced material: peripheral blood, taken 28 days after the second dose of the MenACWY control vaccine. All receptors come from an adult who received the MenACWY meningococcal vaccine as a control.

J is TRBJ1-5 and V is TRBV28; D is unresolved. The CDR3 is 15 residues long. In germline, CDR1 is MDHEN, CDR2 SYDVKM. Trimming shortened V by 3 bases and J by 0 bases, and 9 bases separated the two germline ends. The CDR3 DNA is TGTGCCAGCAGTTTGGTGGCACCTAGCAATCAGCCCCAGCATTTT. It translates to CASSLVAPSNQPQHF.

This clone was detected only a few times. The chain recombines TRBV28 with TRBJ2-3; unclear D gene. The CDR3 runs to 14 residues. CDR1 is MDHEN, CDR2 SYDVKM, per germline. V was shortened by 5 bases and J by 5 bases, with 14 bases between the two germline ends. The CDR3 sequence: CASSPGWGEDTQYF. CDR3 nucleotide sequence: TGTGCCAGCAGTCCCGGGTGGGGTGAAGATACGCAGTATTTT.

The V and J genes are TRBV4-2 and TRBJ2-6; tentative D call: TRBD1 (6 bases). The CDR3 has 17 residues. Germline V lookup: CDR1 LGHNA, CDR2 YNFKEQ. The ends were cut back, 4 bases at V and 0 bases at J, with 13 bases in the middle. CDR3 residues: CASSPQGHYSGANVLTF. The DNA for the CDR3 is TGTGCCAGCAGCCCCCAGGGGCATTACTCTGGGGCCAACGTCCTGACTTTC.

This clone appeared once. This chain uses TRBV28 with TRBJ1-1; no definite D call. V was shortened by 5 bases and J by 1 base, with 8 bases between the two germline ends. The V gene's germline CDR1 is MDHEN and CDR2 SYDVKM. This CDR3 region has 13 residues. The CDR3 spells CASSPITNTEAFF. CDR3 DNA: TGTGCCAGCAGTCCAATTACGAACACTGAAGCTTTCTTT.

V usage is TRBV10-3 and J usage is TRBJ1-3; no clear D gene. The germline CDR1 and CDR2 sequences are ENHRY and SYGVKD. V lost 2 bases and J 5 bases, leaving 10 bases between the germline ends. The CDR3 is 14 residues long. The DNA of the CDR3 is TGTGCCATCAGTGAGCGGGCAGCAAGAAACACCATATATTTT. This sequence encodes CAISERAARNTIYF.

This rearrangement joins TRBV19 to TRBJ2-1; 9 bases fit TRBD2. Germline lookup yields CDR1 LNHDA and CDR2 SQIVND (reference sequence). The CDR3 extends over 15 amino acids. V was clipped by 6 bases and J by 0 bases; unmatched bases: 3. The CDR3 here is CASRLAGSSYNEQFF. CDR3 DNA: TGTGCCAGTAGGCTAGCGGGGAGCTCCTACAATGAGCAGTTCTTC.

The chain links TRBV6-1 to TRBJ1-5, with D uncertain. The CDR3 has 16 residues. CDR1 is MNHNS, CDR2 SASEGT, per germline. V was clipped by 4 bases and J by 4 bases, with 17 bases between them. CDR3 amino acids: CASSVQSAASNQPQHF. CDR3 in DNA: TGTGCCAGCAGTGTACAGAGCGCAGCGTCAAATCAGCCCCAGCATTTT.

The genes are TRBV7-9 and TRBJ2-2, with no clear D. Trimming left V 5 bases short and J 4 bases short, with 14 bases between. The CDR3 contains 15 residues. The germline V gene has CDR1 SEHNR and CDR2 FQNEAQ (reference sequence). CDR3 loop: CASSITQILTGELFF. The CDR3 DNA reads TGTGCCAGCAGCATCACCCAGATACTCACCGGGGAGCTGTTTTTT.